The clone carrying this T cell receptor beta chain was detected many times. One entry per CDR3 protein, called by TCRdb with MiXCR from the 5' RACE reads. This repertoire shows some 87,000 distinct CDR3 sequences, 27% found once; its top ten account for less than 60%. The data belong to a study of CD8 T cells in ankylosing spondylitis. CDR1 and CDR2 (germline): SEHNR, FQNEAQ (reference sequence). V lost 3 bases, J lost 5 bases, and 6 bases stayed unmatched. The CDR3 runs to 15 residues. The V and J genes are TRBV7-9 and TRBJ2-2, with 7 nucleotides matching TRBD2. The source of this sequence is a male donor with ankylosing spondylitis or in good health (not recorded which). The sequencing input was blood, either unsorted or a sorted T cell fraction (not recorded which). The CDR3, as DNA: TGTGCCAGCAGCTTTGAAGCGGGGAGGACCGGGGAGCTGTTTTTT. As protein: CASSFEAGRTGELFF. Drawing the rest from reference TRBV7-9 and TRBJ2-2, the complete variable domain is DTGVSQNPRHKITKRGQNVTFRCDPISEHNRLYWYRQTLGQGPEFLTYFQNEAQLEKSRLLSDRFSAERPKGSFSTLEIQRTEQGDSAMYLCASSFEAGRTGELFFGEGSRLTVL.